These 5 T cell receptor beta chains came from one sample sequenced in a study of early T cells in non-severe SARS-CoV-2 infection. TCRdb passed the 5' RACE reads through MiXCR, listing each CDR3 protein once. Of tens of thousands of distinct CDR3 sequences listed, around 9.3% are singletons. Specimen: whole blood. The source is an adult who was a healthcare worker with PCR-confirmed SARS-CoV-2 infection or an uninfected control (not recorded which).

The rearrangement uses TRBV19 and TRBJ2-1, with unresolved D. The CDR3 length is 14 residues. From germline, CDR1 is LNHDA and CDR2 SQIVND (reference sequence). V gave up 4 bases and J gave up 2 bases, with 9 bases separating them. CDR3 residues: CASSRETPYNEQFF. The DNA of the CDR3 is TGTGCCAGTAGTAGAGAGACCCCCTACAATGAGCAGTTCTTC.

The chain is built from TRBV29-1 and TRBJ2-7, with D unresolved. V was shortened by 4 bases and J by 0 bases, with 7 bases between the two germline ends. This CDR3 spans 12 amino acids. Per the germline V gene, CDR1 is SQVTM and CDR2 is ANQGSEA. CDR3 nucleotides: TGCAGCGTTGCGATTGACTCCTACGAGCAGTACTTC. Protein product: CSVAIDSYEQYF.

The V call is TRBV12-3 or TRBV12-4, the J call TRBJ1-5, with D maybe TRBD1 (5 bases). Trimming removed 4 bases at V and 7 bases at J, with 11 bases between. The CDR3 runs 13 residues. Here the CDR3 DNA reads TGTGCCAGCAGTTCAAGCAGGGTGCAGCCCCAGCATTTT. It encodes CASSSSRVQPQHF.

This clonotype appeared a few times. The chain links TRBV7-9 to TRBJ1-3; TRBD1 aligns across 12 bases. V lost 5 bases to trimming and J lost 8 bases; unmatched junction nucleotides: 13. Germline CDR1 SEHNR, CDR2 FQNEAQ (reference sequence). This CDR3 has 17 residues. CDR3 amino acids: CASSATGTGGRGDTIYF. The CDR3 nucleotides read TGTGCCAGCAGCGCCACCGGGACAGGGGGCCGAGGGGACACCATATATTTT.

There are a few counts of this clonotype. DNA for the CDR3: TGCAGTGCAGCGGGGGACAGGTCTTTTTCGGAGCAGTACTTC. Translation: CSAAGDRSFSEQYF. This chain connects TRBV20-1 to TRBJ2-7, with D perhaps matching TRBD1 or TRBD2 (8 bases each). The CDR3 runs 14 residues. Trimming removed 6 bases at V and 7 bases at J, with 22 bases between. CDR1 and CDR2 (germline): DFQATT, SNEGSKA (reference sequence).